This T cell receptor (beta chain) emerged from a study of T-cell memory formation after mild COVID-19. About the research overall: Clustering of TCRs was largely donor specific. Study-wide results and caveats: Later expanders leaned CD4+, whereas clones that contracted between day 15 and 85 were balanced CD4/CD8. Memory sampled before infection contained some responding clones, suggesting cross-reactive memory joined.

Trimming took 3 bases from V and 5 from J, leaving 10 bases between them. Germline CDR1 SNHLY, CDR2 FYNNEI. The CDR3 extends over 13 amino acids. A single record per CDR3 protein comes from TCRdb applying MiXCR to the 5' RACE reads. The sample lists some 310,000 distinct CDR3 sequences; 20% to 25% were seen once. A note on this clonotype: Its antigen is not identified.

The V and J genes are TRBV2 and TRBJ1-2; no definite D call. What was sequenced was PBMCs or a T cell subset sorted from them (not recorded which). The clonotype originates from a young man who had mild COVID-19 (a few samples of this study predate the infection). Cell type and time point are not known. The DNA of the CDR3 is TGTGCCAGCAGTGACAATGGAGAGTATGGCTACACCTTC. Amino acids: CASSDNGEYGYTF.